This T cell receptor (beta chain) was documented in a study of Ad26.COV2.S vaccination and SARS-CoV-2 variants. The overall study: In the COV1001 trial, the donor was in the Ad26.COV2.S arm. Intramuscularly, Ad26.COV2.S was given either once or twice, 56 days apart.

V lost 7 bases, J lost 5 bases, and 7 bases stayed unmatched. In germline, CDR1 is MNHEY, CDR2 SMNVEV (reference sequence). The CDR3 sequence is 14 residues long. Treatment given: roughly 18 received Ad26.COV2.S at low or high dose, single or two shots; five or six received placebo; per-sample allocation not given. Samples analyzed were those drawn on day 63 after the first vaccine or placebo injection. Donation came from an adult in Boston who was aged 18-55 years. Vaccination used an Ad26 vector expressing Wuhan-strain SARS-CoV-2 spike. Data came from immunoSEQ multiplex PCR; TCRdb stores just in-frame clones and leaves some out. Here the sample spans approximately 350,000 clones, roughly 91% being singletons.

The receptor was isolated from a person between 18 and 59 years old who received the Ad26.COV2.S COVID-19 vaccine or a placebo. The chain links TRBV27 to TRBJ1-5, with 8 bases lining up with TRBD1. Here the sequenced sample was peripheral blood, taken in a trial of Ad26.COV2.S vaccine versus placebo. CDR3 coding DNA: TGTGCCAGCACCTCAGGGGGCGGGGATCAGCCCCAGCATTTT. This translates into CASTSGGGDQPQHF.